This TCR beta chain was obtained from a study of blood T cell repertoires in COVID-19. Study in general: PBMCs, B-cell-depleted T cells, or T cells were the source of the cDNA or gDNA that made up the material.

Sequencing used immunoSEQ multiplex PCR; TCRdb keeps in-frame clones, though not all of them. The sample lists 200,000 to 250,000 clones, over 75% seen once, with under 5.5% in the top ten. The CDR3 extends over 13 amino acids. Per the germline V gene, CDR1 is SGHNT and CDR2 is YYREEE (reference sequence). The J segment lost 6 bases and the V segment lost 1 base, leaving 2 bases of the junction unmatched. The chain recombines TRBV5-4 with TRBJ1-1; 8 bases align to TRBD1. Sequencing used peripheral blood. This TCR was recovered from a middle-aged woman with acute or convalescent COVID-19. The DNA for the CDR3 is TGTGCCAGCAGCTTGAGGGACAGGTCTGAAGCTTTCTTT. Translated, it gives CASSLRDRSEAFF.